These 13 T cell receptor beta chains originate from one sample sequenced in a study of shared clonotypes between healthy human individuals. Only in-frame clones appear in the TCRdb table, and some are missing; sequencing was by immunoSEQ multiplex PCR. This table holds approximately 980,000 clones, 60% to 85% found once. Sequenced: memory CD4+ T cells sorted from blood. Stated subset: CD45RA-negative fraction. These receptors were obtained from a man younger than 35 in good health.

This chain connects TRBV30 to TRBJ2-3; TRBD1 is a possible D gene (5 bases). In germline, CDR1 is GTSNPN, CDR2 SVGIG (reference sequence). The CDR3 loop spans 14 amino acids. V shed 8 bases and J shed 0 bases, with 15 bases lying between them. This chain's CDR3 is CARPRGSSTDTQYF. The CDR3 DNA follows: TGTGCCAGACCTAGGGGATCTAGCACAGATACGCAGTATTTT. Combining the CDR3 with reference TRBV30 and TRBJ2-3 gives the whole variable domain SQTIHQWPATLVQPVGSPLSLECTVEGTSNPNLYWYRQAAGRGLQLLFYSVGIGQISSEVPQNLSASRPQDRQFILSSKKLLLSDSGFYLCARPRGSSTDTQYFGPGTRLTVL.

This clone was counted many times. V gene TRBV11-2 combines with J gene TRBJ2-1; D is unresolved. The CDR3 runs to 14 residues. V was clipped by 5 bases and J by 0 bases, with 8 bases between them. CDR1 and CDR2 (germline): SGHAT, FQNNGV. The CDR3 reads CASSLVSSYNEQFF. The CDR3 DNA sequence: TGTGCCAGCAGCCTCGTGAGCTCCTACAATGAGCAGTTCTTC.

The CDR3 DNA is TGTGCCAGCAGTGTCGGCAGGGGGTCCTACGAGCAGTACTTC. Translation gives CASSVGRGSYEQYF. This rearrangement joins TRBV2 to TRBJ2-7; 7 bases are shared with TRBD1. The junction had 4 bases not matched to a gene; V was cut back by 4 bases and J by 1 base. The CDR3 is 14 residues long. CDR1 SNHLY and CDR2 FYNNEI come from the germline V gene.

V usage is TRBV9 and J usage is TRBJ1-5; 10 bases line up with TRBD1. The germline CDR1 and CDR2 sequences are SGDLS and YYNGEE. V lost 2 bases and J lost 6; bases outside the gene matches: 5. This CDR3 is built from 15 residues. The CDR3 DNA follows: TGTGCCAGCAGCGTTGGACAGGGGGGGATTCAGCCCCAGCATTTT. Amino acids: CASSVGQGGIQPQHF.

This clone was counted between two and nine times. V gene TRBV12-5 combines with J gene TRBJ1-1; D remains unclear. Trimming shortened V by 0 bases and J by 5 bases, and 16 bases separated the two germline ends. CDR1 is LGHNT, CDR2 FRNRAP, per germline. The CDR3 contains 16 residues. The CDR3 reads CASGLVQIMYGTEAFF. CDR3 DNA: TGTGCTAGTGGTTTGGTACAGATTATGTACGGGACTGAAGCTTTCTTT.

This clone has a count of ten or more. The genes are TRBV6-1 and TRBJ2-2; D unresolved. V lost 8 bases to trimming and J lost 5 bases, with 3 bases between them. The CDR3 is made up of 10 amino acids. Germline CDR1 and CDR2: MNHNS and SASEGT. The CDR3 nucleotides read TGTGCCAGCGCGACCGGGGAGCTGTTTTTT. Its translation: CASATGELFF.

The rearrangement joins TRBV19 to TRBJ1-5, with 8 bases aligning to TRBD1. This CDR3 is built from 19 residues. Germline CDR1 and CDR2: LNHDA and SQIVND (reference sequence). V trimming: 5 bases; J trimming: 0 bases; junction bases outside the gene matches: 15. The CDR3 loop is CASSLRPGTGKDSNQPQHF. The DNA for the CDR3 is TGTGCCAGTAGTTTGCGGCCGGGGACAGGAAAGGATAGCAATCAGCCCCAGCATTTT.

The rearrangement joins TRBV5-1 to TRBJ1-1; 9 bases fit TRBD1. J gave up 5 bases and V 4 bases, and 6 bases lay outside the gene matches. CDR1 is SGHRS and CDR2 is YFSETQ in the germline V gene. The CDR3 contains 14 residues. The CDR3 DNA follows: TGCGCCAGCAGCCTTAAGGACAGGGGAACTGAAGCTTTCTTT. Translation: CASSLKDRGTEAFF. The entire variable domain, with the rest obtained from reference TRBV5-1 and TRBJ1-1, is as follows: KAGVTQTPRYLIKTRGQQVTLSCSPISGHRSVSWYQQTPGQGLQFLFEYFSETQRNKGNFPGRFSGRQFSNSRSEMNVSTLELGDSALYLCASSLKDRGTEAFFGQGTRLTVV.

The chain recombines TRBV7-9 with TRBJ2-2; TRBD2 agrees at 8 bases. CDR1 and CDR2 (germline): SEHNR, FQNEAQ (reference sequence). This CDR3 spans 14 amino acids. J gave up 6 bases and V 3 bases, and 3 bases lay outside the gene matches. The CDR3 loop is CASSFGREAGELFF. For the CDR3, the DNA is TGTGCCAGCAGCTTCGGGAGGGAGGCCGGGGAGCTGTTTTTT.

This chain connects TRBV10-3 to TRBJ2-5, with 10 positions matching TRBD2. Germline V gives CDR1 ENHRY, CDR2 SYGVKD. The CDR3 runs 14 residues. V shed 8 bases and J 4 bases; nucleotides not matched to a gene: 7. CDR3 protein: CAIQSGGASETQYF. The CDR3 DNA is TGTGCCATCCAGAGCGGGGGGGCTTCAGAGACCCAGTACTTC.

This sequence joins TRBV5-4 and TRBJ1-3; tentative D call: TRBD1 (5 bases). Looked up from germline, CDR1 is SGHNT and CDR2 is YYREEE (reference sequence). The V gene lost 4 bases and the J gene lost 3 bases, with 14 bases spanning the gap. This CDR3 spans 15 amino acids. CDR3 amino acids: CASSQDRGVGNTIYF. The CDR3 bases are TGTGCCAGCAGCCAGGACCGGGGGGTTGGAAACACCATATATTTT.

The V and J genes are TRBV18 and TRBJ2-5; D uncertain. V was shortened by 3 bases and J by 0 bases, with 8 bases between the two germline ends. This CDR3 is built from 14 residues. Germline CDR1 KGHSH, CDR2 LQKENI. CDR3 sequence (DNA): TGTGCCAGCTCACCTAGCCAGTACCAAGAGACCCAGTACTTC. It specifies CASSPSQYQETQYF.

CDR3 coding DNA: TGTGCCAGCTCACCAGGGGTCGATTCACCCCTCCACTTT. This translates into CASSPGVDSPLHF. This sequence joins TRBV18 and TRBJ1-6; D remains unclear. CDR1 KGHSH and CDR2 LQKENI come from the germline V gene. Trimming shortened V by 2 bases and J by 8 bases, and 7 bases separated the two germline ends. The CDR3 sequence is 13 residues long.